A selection of T cell receptor beta chains follows, all from one sample in a study of T-cell memory formation after mild COVID-19. One entry per CDR3 protein, called by TCRdb with MiXCR from the 5' RACE reads. The sample contains approximately 100,000 distinct CDR3 sequences, about 15% of which appear only once. The specimen sequenced was PBMCs or a T cell subset sorted from them (not recorded which). These receptors were obtained from an adult woman who had mild COVID-19 (a few samples of this study predate the infection). Cell type and time point are not known. Both conserved end residues are part of each CDR3. A D gene is named only where the DNA matches it firmly. Clone size is given for some rows only: seen once, a few or many times, or a class if the clone is expanded.

V gene: TRBV4-1
D gene: TRBD1
clone size: few
J gene: TRBJ2-7
CDR3 protein: CASSQLQGSLNEQYF
CDR3 DNA: TGCGCCAGCAGCCAACTACAGGGGTCTCTCAACGAGCAGTACTTC

V gene: TRBV5-5
D gene: NA
clone size: many
J gene: TRBJ2-7
CDR3 protein: CASSLDSSGALYEQYF
CDR3 DNA: TGTGCCAGCAGCTTGGATTCTTCGGGAGCCCTGTACGAGCAGTACTTC

V gene: TRBV27
D gene: NA
clone size: few
J gene: TRBJ2-1
CDR3 protein: CASSSRDQISYNEQFF
CDR3 DNA: TGTGCCAGCAGTTCCCGGGACCAGATCTCCTACAATGAGCAGTTCTTC

V gene: TRBV4-3
D gene: TRBD2
clone size: few
J gene: TRBJ2-2
CDR3 protein: CASSKGTGRAANTGELFF
CDR3 DNA: TGCGCCAGCAGCAAAGGAACCGGGAGGGCCGCGAACACCGGGGAGCTGTTTTTT

V gene: TRBV12-3/TRBV12-4
D gene: TRBD2
clone size: few
J gene: TRBJ2-5
CDR3 protein: CASTLGLAPRETQYF
CDR3 DNA: TGTGCCAGCACCCTTGGACTAGCGCCGAGAGAGACCCAGTACTTC

V gene: TRBV20-1
D gene: NA
clone size: few
J gene: TRBJ2-5
CDR3 protein: CSAGERVRETQYF
CDR3 DNA: TGCAGTGCGGGAGAGAGGGTCAGGGAGACCCAGTACTTC

V gene: TRBV11-2
D gene: TRBD2
clone size: NA
J gene: TRBJ2-1
CDR3 protein: CASSFQMSGGGAIEQFF
CDR3 DNA: TGTGCCAGCAGCTTCCAGATGTCCGGCGGGGGGGCTATTGAGCAGTTCTTC

V gene: TRBV28
D gene: NA
clone size: NA
J gene: TRBJ1-1
CDR3 protein: CASSLRVVSTEAFF
CDR3 DNA: TGTGCCAGCAGTTTACGAGTCGTCAGCACTGAAGCTTTCTTT

V gene: TRBV2
D gene: TRBD2
clone size: few
J gene: TRBJ2-2
CDR3 protein: CASSERLAGITGELFF
CDR3 DNA: TGTGCCAGCAGTGAACGGCTAGCGGGTATAACCGGGGAGCTGTTTTTT

V gene: TRBV21-1
D gene: NA
clone size: NA
J gene: TRBJ2-5
CDR3 protein: CASSKARVVGGWQETQYF
CDR3 DNA: TGTGCCAGCAGCAAAGCACGCGTAGTCGGGGGTTGGCAAGAGACCCAGTACTTC

V gene: TRBV7-6
D gene: NA
clone size: NA
J gene: TRBJ2-7
CDR3 protein: CASSLGPGPPYEQYF
CDR3 DNA: TGTGCCAGCAGCTTAGGCCCGGGACCCCCCTACGAGCAGTACTTC

V gene: TRBV24-1
D gene: NA
clone size: few
J gene: TRBJ1-5
CDR3 protein: CATSDPEVGGEFDQPQHF
CDR3 DNA: TGTGCCACCAGTGATCCAGAGGTGGGTGGGGAGTTTGATCAGCCCCAGCATTTT

V gene: TRBV11-3
D gene: TRBD2
clone size: NA
J gene: TRBJ2-7
CDR3 protein: CASSLDPSGTYSYEQYF
CDR3 DNA: TGTGCCAGCAGCTTAGACCCTAGCGGGACTTACTCCTACGAGCAGTACTTC

V gene: TRBV29-1
D gene: NA
clone size: few
J gene: TRBJ2-7
CDR3 protein: CSVEEGTGLYEQYF
CDR3 DNA: TGCAGCGTTGAGGAGGGCACGGGGCTCTACGAGCAGTACTTC